This TCR beta chain was sequenced in a study of blood T cell repertoires in COVID-19. The method was immunoSEQ multiplex PCR; TCRdb's version includes in-frame clones alone and lacks a portion of them. The data show about 430,000 clones, roughly 84% seen once. This sequence was found in a woman between 18 and 29 years old who had been exposed to COVID-19. The sequenced sample was PBMCs or T cells enriched from blood (not recorded which).

In nucleotides, the CDR3 is TGCGCCAGCAGCTTGGGACTCCCCTTCGGTTTAACTGAAGCTTTCTTT. Encoded protein: CASSLGLPFGLTEAFF. The genes are TRBV5-1 and TRBJ1-1; D remains ambiguous. Germline CDR1 reads SGHRS; CDR2 reads YFSETQ. The CDR3 length is 16 residues. V lost 0 bases and J lost 5, with 17 bases in between.